This TCR beta chain emerged from a study of patients and donors after allogeneic stem cell transplantation. Only a few counts were recorded for this clonotype. MiXCR was run by TCRdb on the RT-PCR reads, yielding one entry per CDR3 protein. Seen here are 800,000 to 1,000,000 distinct CDR3 sequences, around 17% observed once, and the top ten hold about 6%. The CDR3 extends over 13 amino acids. Trimming left V 3 bases short and J 10 bases short, with 13 bases between. From germline, CDR1 is MGHDK and CDR2 SYGVNS. What was sequenced was blood, either unsorted or a sorted T cell fraction (not recorded which). This TCR was sampled from a human donor who was either an allogeneic HSCT recipient or a stem cell or donor lymphocyte infusion donor (not recorded which). It is not recorded whose cells these are; they may come from a transplant donor. The genes are TRBV25-1 and TRBJ1-5; TRBD1 is a possible D gene (5 bases). CDR3 in amino acids: CASSEGPVSPQHF. CDR3 DNA sequence: TGTGCCAGCAGTGAGGGGCCCGTCTCCCCCCAGCATTTT.